This entry concerns a single T cell receptor beta chain. Antigen specificity is unknown. The record originates from a study of identical twins. Study-wide results and caveats: The authors noted that invariant MAIT and iNKT cells could partly confound zero-insertion analyses. For cord blood, abundant beta clonotypes had fewer insertions, unlike memory repertoires, which showed none.

Template switching added a universal primer binding site, and final cDNA carried unique molecular identifiers. TCRdb re-analysed the 5' RACE reads in MiXCR, keeping a single row per CDR3 protein. The table lists about 570,000 distinct CDR3 sequences, roughly 9.5% of them singletons. Germline values: CDR1 LGHNA, CDR2 YSLEER. Trimming cost V 1 base and J 5 bases, with 17 bases left between them. The CDR3 has 16 residues. These data are also associated with another study on yellow fever vaccine responses in identical twins. That investigation notes: Reports say the vaccine T cell response in twins looked partly convergent and partly personalized.

Sequenced sample: PBMCs. This sequence joins TRBV4-3 and TRBJ2-5; D may be TRBD2 (6 bases). The TCR was taken from a woman younger than 30 in good health. The chain's CDR3 is CASSQAPILAGETQYF. CDR3 DNA: TGCGCCAGCAGCCAAGCCCCTATCCTTGCGGGGGAGACCCAGTACTTC.